The sample holds many counts of the clone carrying this T cell receptor beta chain. Its specificity is unknown. The CDR3 runs 15 residues. Germline V gene data show CDR1 as SGHDT and CDR2 as YYEEEE. V lost 0 bases to trimming and J lost 6 bases; unmatched junction nucleotides: 4. Nominal health characterized the donors when sampled, though unrecorded immune exposures were likely. The sample belongs to a study of cytomegalovirus exposure and HLA in healthy donors. Overall study results and limits: Highly shared variants forming one cluster were likely a sequencing artifact.

PCR involved 60 Vbeta and 13 Jbeta primers. Measured with immunoSEQ multiplex PCR; TCRdb has only the in-frame clones, and not every one. The table shows some 200,000 clones, with roughly 89% occurring only once. The TCR was taken from a woman aged 18-29 years in good health and CMV-seronegative. The genes are TRBV5-6 and TRBJ2-2; 8 bases are shared with TRBD1. Sequenced material: PBMCs. The CDR3 bases are TGTGCCAGCAGCTTGGGGGACAGGTTATCCGGGGAGCTGTTTTTT. Protein sequence: CASSLGDRLSGELFF.